Shown below are 26 T cell receptor beta chains from a single sample sequenced in a study of blood T cell repertoires in COVID-19. Libraries were prepared by immunoSEQ multiplex PCR; TCRdb keeps only in-frame clonotypes and omits some of them. The sample lists almost 500,000 clones, less than 90% occurring once. Sequenced: PBMCs or T cells enriched from blood (not recorded which). Receptor source: a woman aged 55-69 years who had recovered from COVID-19.

This chain links TRBV25-1 with TRBJ2-2; tentative D call: TRBD2 (5 bases). V dropped 3 bases and J dropped 1 base, with 9 bases sitting between them. The CDR3 runs to 15 residues. CDR1 is MGHDK, CDR2 SYGVNS, per germline. The CDR3 DNA reads TGTGCCAGCAGTGATACGGGGTTGAACACCGGGGAGCTGTTTTTT. Translated, it gives CASSDTGLNTGELFF.

Here the CDR3 reads CASSSNRDTEAFF. The CDR3 DNA follows: TGTGCCAGCAGCTCTAACAGGGACACTGAAGCTTTCTTT. This sequence joins TRBV14 and TRBJ1-1; D may be TRBD1 (6 bases). Per germline, CDR1 SGHDN and CDR2 FVKESK. The V gene lost 5 bases and the J gene lost 3 bases, with 10 bases spanning the gap. This CDR3 has 13 residues.

The CDR3 reads CASSELANYGYTF. The CDR3 DNA is TGTGCCAGCAGCGAACTAGCTAACTATGGCTACACCTTC. The chain joins TRBV2 to TRBJ1-2, with unresolved D. The V gene's germline CDR1 is SNHLY and CDR2 FYNNEI. This CDR3 comprises 13 residues. Trimming stripped 6 bases from V and 0 bases from J, with 8 bases between.

The J gene is TRBJ1-2, the V gene TRBV27, with 9 bases fitting TRBD1. Looked up from germline, CDR1 is MNHEY and CDR2 is SMNVEV (reference sequence). J was trimmed by 8 bases and V by 7 bases; bases with no gene match: 14. The CDR3 sequence is 15 residues long. The CDR3 sequence: CASTSSDRGIEGYTF. The CDR3 DNA is TGTGCCAGCACCTCCTCGGACAGGGGAATAGAAGGCTACACCTTC.

The CDR3: CASSQRSQGYNEQFF. CDR3 DNA: TGTGCCAGCAGCCAACGGTCCCAGGGTTACAATGAGCAGTTCTTC. The V call is TRBV14, the J call TRBJ2-1; D may be TRBD1 (5 bases). The V gene's germline CDR1 is SGHDN and CDR2 FVKESK. Trimming shortened V by 2 bases and J by 4 bases, and 12 bases separated the two germline ends. The CDR3 is 15 amino acids.

The rearrangement links TRBV5-8 to TRBJ2-3; the D is unclear. V was clipped by 3 bases and J by 0 bases, with 5 bases between them. The germline gives CDR1 SGHTS, CDR2 YDEGEE. The CDR3 length is 13 residues. For the CDR3, the DNA is TGTGCCAGCAGCTCGACTAGCACAGATACGCAGTATTTT. Its translation: CASSSTSTDTQYF.

The chain recombines TRBV10-1 with TRBJ1-1, with TRBD1 matching 9 bases. The CDR3 is 12 residues long. CDR1 and CDR2 from the germline V gene are WNHNN and SYGVQD (reference sequence). With V trimmed by 3 bases and J by 9 bases, 2 bases remained unmatched. In DNA, the CDR3 is TGCGCCAGCAGTGAAGGACAGGGGAAAGCTTTCTTT. This gives the protein CASSEGQGKAFF.

The V gene is TRBV6-5, the J gene TRBJ1-6, with TRBD1 as a possible D gene (5 bases). Trimming removed 6 bases at V and 6 bases at J, with 15 bases between. This CDR3 contains 15 residues. Germline V gene lookup returns CDR1 MNHEY and CDR2 SVGAGI. CDR3 DNA: TGTGCCAGCAGGGAGCCAGGGCTGGGTAATTCACCCCTCCACTTT. This codes for CASREPGLGNSPLHF.

This chain connects TRBV9 to TRBJ2-3; the match to TRBD2 covers 8 bases. Per the germline V gene, CDR1 is SGDLS and CDR2 is YYNGEE. V was clipped by 1 base and J by 6 bases; unmatched bases: 7. The CDR3 extends over 15 amino acids. The chain's CDR3 is CASSVSGGLGDTQYF. CDR3 sequence (DNA): TGTGCCAGCAGCGTAAGCGGGGGTCTTGGGGATACGCAGTATTTT. The whole variable domain, filled in from reference TRBV9 and TRBJ2-3, reads DSGVTQTPKHLITATGQRVTLRCSPRSGDLSVYWYQQSLDQGLQFLIQYYNGEERAKGNILERFSAQQFPDLHSELNLSSLELGDSALYFCASSVSGGLGDTQYFGPGTRLTVL.

J is TRBJ2-1 and V is TRBV5-1, with D perhaps TRBD2 (5 bases). Trimming left V 3 bases short and J 0 bases short, with 10 bases between. The CDR3 sequence is 15 residues long. The germline CDR1 and CDR2 sequences are SGHRS and YFSETQ. In DNA form, the CDR3 reads TGCGCCAGCAGCTATCAGCGGAGCTCCTACAATGAGCAGTTCTTC. Its translation: CASSYQRSSYNEQFF.

This clone was recorded a few times. The CDR3 protein is CASTRREGAGTEAFF. The CDR3 bases are TGTGCCAGCACCAGGCGGGAAGGGGCAGGGACTGAAGCTTTCTTT. The chain links TRBV6-5 to TRBJ1-1, with a weak D call TRBD1 (5 bases). Deletions cut 7 bases from V and 5 bases from J, with 20 bases between. There are 15 residues in the CDR3. Germline loops: CDR1 MNHEY, CDR2 SVGAGI.

The rearrangement links TRBV15 to TRBJ1-6, with D perhaps matching TRBD1 (6 bases). V dropped 9 bases and J dropped 6 bases, with 9 bases sitting between them. This CDR3 is built from 12 residues. The germline V gene has CDR1 LNHNV and CDR2 YYDKDF (reference sequence). CDR3 residues: CATRRGNSPLHF. CDR3 bases: TGTGCCACTCGCAGGGGTAATTCACCCCTCCACTTT.

The chain has TRBV30 and TRBJ2-2; 10 nucleotides agree with TRBD1. Trimming took 5 bases from V and 5 from J; bases not matched to a gene: 5. The CDR3 runs to 14 residues. Germline V gene lookup returns CDR1 GTSNPN and CDR2 SVGIG (reference sequence). CDR3 amino acids: CAWDGQGVTGELFF. Here the CDR3 DNA reads TGTGCCTGGGACGGACAGGGGGTTACCGGGGAGCTGTTTTTT.

This chain links TRBV19 with TRBJ1-2, with D possibly being TRBD1 (6 bases). The CDR3 runs to 13 residues. Germline assignment: CDR1 LNHDA and CDR2 SQIVND (reference sequence). Trimming took 10 bases from V and 5 from J, leaving 17 bases between them. The CDR3 coding sequence is TGTGCCACTAAGACAGGCCCGTTTTATGGCTACACCTTC. The encoded protein is CATKTGPFYGYTF.

The chain has TRBV9 and TRBJ2-1, with 7 bases aligning to TRBD1. Germline trimming cut 2 bases from V and 2 bases from J; bases unmatched to any gene: 4. The CDR3 length is 15 residues. CDR1 and CDR2 from the germline V gene are SGDLS and YYNGEE. The CDR3 DNA follows: TGTGCCAGCAGCGTCGATGGGACAGCCTACAATGAGCAGTTCTTC. Translating gives CASSVDGTAYNEQFF.

The genes are TRBV18 and TRBJ1-1; tentatively, D is TRBD1 (6 bases). Trimming took 6 bases from V and 4 from J, leaving 15 bases between them. From germline, CDR1 is KGHSH and CDR2 LQKENI. The CDR3 consists of 14 residues. This chain's CDR3 is CASSPYREGTEAFF. The DNA of the CDR3 is TGTGCCAGCTCTCCTTACAGGGAGGGCACTGAAGCTTTCTTT.

This clone occurred once. CDR3 sequence (DNA): TGCGCCAGCAGCTCCGGGGGGCAGTACGAGCAGTACTTC. Encoded protein: CASSSGGQYEQYF. J is TRBJ2-7 and V is TRBV5-1; tentative D call: TRBD2 (7 bases). This CDR3 has 13 residues. V was pared by 3 bases and J by 4 bases, with 11 bases between. Germline lookup yields CDR1 SGHRS and CDR2 YFSETQ. The complete variable domain, with remaining parts taken from reference TRBV5-1 and TRBJ2-7, reads KAGVTQTPRYLIKTRGQQVTLSCSPISGHRSVSWYQQTPGQGLQFLFEYFSETQRNKGNFPGRFSGRQFSNSRSEMNVSTLELGDSALYLCASSSGGQYEQYFGPGTRLTVT.

The CDR3 loop reads CASPLAGDNEQFF. The DNA for the CDR3 is TGTGCCAGTCCGCTAGCGGGGGACAATGAGCAGTTCTTC. V gene TRBV6-5 combines with J gene TRBJ2-1; 10 nucleotides match TRBD2. The V segment lost 9 bases and the J segment 5 bases; nucleotides outside the gene matches: 4. The CDR3 spans 13 residues. Germline V gene lookup returns CDR1 MNHEY and CDR2 SVGAGI.

This sequence joins TRBV19 and TRBJ2-3, with TRBD2 matching 7 bases. The V and J ends lost 5 bases and 6 bases, in that order; junction bases with no gene match: 5. Germline-derived CDR1 and CDR2 are LNHDA and SQIVND (reference sequence). The CDR3 is 13 residues long. CDR3: CASSFLGGDTQYF. CDR3 in DNA: TGTGCCAGTAGTTTTCTGGGGGGGGATACGCAGTATTTT.

V gene TRBV6-5 combines with J gene TRBJ1-4; 8 nucleotides agree with TRBD1. Trimming removed 5 bases from V and 8 bases from J; junction bases left unmatched: 7. There are 14 residues in the CDR3. Germline CDR1 is MNHEY and CDR2 is SVGAGI. CDR3 bases: TGTGCCAGCAGTCACAGGGGGTTGGGGGAAAAACTGTTTTTT. Its protein product is CASSHRGLGEKLFF.

This clone was picked up one time. This chain uses TRBV4-2 with TRBJ2-7; D is perhaps TRBD2 (7 bases). The ends were cut back, 1 base at V and 3 bases at J, with 28 bases in the middle. Germline CDR1 and CDR2: LGHNA and YNFKEQ. The CDR3 runs to 20 residues. CDR3 region: CASSQVTPFSGGSAHYEQYF. The CDR3 DNA reads TGTGCCAGCAGCCAAGTCACCCCCTTCTCGGGGGGCTCAGCCCACTACGAGCAGTACTTC.

J is TRBJ2-1 and V is TRBV12-3 or TRBV12-4, with 7 positions matching TRBD2. V trimming: 2 bases; J trimming: 12 bases; junction bases outside the gene matches: 4. CDR3 length: 12 residues. The CDR3 loop is CASSLRGRGQFF. CDR3 bases: TGTGCCAGCAGTTTACGTGGGAGGGGGCAGTTCTTC.

This chain joins TRBV2 and TRBJ2-1, with a weak D call TRBD2 (5 bases). Per germline, CDR1 SNHLY and CDR2 FYNNEI. The CDR3 spans 17 residues. Trimming removed 2 bases at V and 1 base at J, with 15 bases between. The CDR3 here is CASSERPREGSYNEQFF. Here the CDR3 DNA reads TGTGCCAGCAGTGAAAGACCCCGGGAAGGGTCCTACAATGAGCAGTTCTTC.

V usage is TRBV4-1 and J usage is TRBJ2-3; perhaps TRBD2 as D (7 bases). Per germline, CDR1 MGHRA and CDR2 YSYEKL. The ends were cut back, 4 bases at V and 4 bases at J, with 15 bases in the middle. The length of the CDR3 is 15 residues. The CDR3: CASSRLRGGADTQYF. The CDR3 DNA reads as TGCGCCAGCAGCCGGTTAAGGGGGGGGGCAGATACGCAGTATTTT.

This clone was detected a few times. This sample also contains other DNA sequences that code for the same CDR3. V gene TRBV3-1 (or the pseudogene TRBV3-2) combines with J gene TRBJ2-1, with a weak D call TRBD2 (5 bases). In germline, CDR1 is LGHDT, CDR2 YNNKEL (reference sequence). The V end was cut by 1 base, the J end by 9 bases, with 7 bases between. The CDR3 runs 12 residues. The CDR3 reads CASSQARGEQFF. In DNA form, the CDR3 reads TGTGCCAGCAGCCAAGCCCGGGGTGAGCAGTTCTTC.

The chain links TRBV5-1 to TRBJ2-5; TRBD1 agrees at 11 bases. Looked up from germline, CDR1 is SGHRS and CDR2 is YFSETQ. This CDR3 region has 15 residues. J lost 4 bases, V lost 0 bases, and 2 bases had no gene match. The CDR3 sequence is CASSLAGQGGETQYF. CDR3 coding DNA: TGCGCCAGCAGCTTGGCGGGACAGGGGGGAGAGACCCAGTACTTC.